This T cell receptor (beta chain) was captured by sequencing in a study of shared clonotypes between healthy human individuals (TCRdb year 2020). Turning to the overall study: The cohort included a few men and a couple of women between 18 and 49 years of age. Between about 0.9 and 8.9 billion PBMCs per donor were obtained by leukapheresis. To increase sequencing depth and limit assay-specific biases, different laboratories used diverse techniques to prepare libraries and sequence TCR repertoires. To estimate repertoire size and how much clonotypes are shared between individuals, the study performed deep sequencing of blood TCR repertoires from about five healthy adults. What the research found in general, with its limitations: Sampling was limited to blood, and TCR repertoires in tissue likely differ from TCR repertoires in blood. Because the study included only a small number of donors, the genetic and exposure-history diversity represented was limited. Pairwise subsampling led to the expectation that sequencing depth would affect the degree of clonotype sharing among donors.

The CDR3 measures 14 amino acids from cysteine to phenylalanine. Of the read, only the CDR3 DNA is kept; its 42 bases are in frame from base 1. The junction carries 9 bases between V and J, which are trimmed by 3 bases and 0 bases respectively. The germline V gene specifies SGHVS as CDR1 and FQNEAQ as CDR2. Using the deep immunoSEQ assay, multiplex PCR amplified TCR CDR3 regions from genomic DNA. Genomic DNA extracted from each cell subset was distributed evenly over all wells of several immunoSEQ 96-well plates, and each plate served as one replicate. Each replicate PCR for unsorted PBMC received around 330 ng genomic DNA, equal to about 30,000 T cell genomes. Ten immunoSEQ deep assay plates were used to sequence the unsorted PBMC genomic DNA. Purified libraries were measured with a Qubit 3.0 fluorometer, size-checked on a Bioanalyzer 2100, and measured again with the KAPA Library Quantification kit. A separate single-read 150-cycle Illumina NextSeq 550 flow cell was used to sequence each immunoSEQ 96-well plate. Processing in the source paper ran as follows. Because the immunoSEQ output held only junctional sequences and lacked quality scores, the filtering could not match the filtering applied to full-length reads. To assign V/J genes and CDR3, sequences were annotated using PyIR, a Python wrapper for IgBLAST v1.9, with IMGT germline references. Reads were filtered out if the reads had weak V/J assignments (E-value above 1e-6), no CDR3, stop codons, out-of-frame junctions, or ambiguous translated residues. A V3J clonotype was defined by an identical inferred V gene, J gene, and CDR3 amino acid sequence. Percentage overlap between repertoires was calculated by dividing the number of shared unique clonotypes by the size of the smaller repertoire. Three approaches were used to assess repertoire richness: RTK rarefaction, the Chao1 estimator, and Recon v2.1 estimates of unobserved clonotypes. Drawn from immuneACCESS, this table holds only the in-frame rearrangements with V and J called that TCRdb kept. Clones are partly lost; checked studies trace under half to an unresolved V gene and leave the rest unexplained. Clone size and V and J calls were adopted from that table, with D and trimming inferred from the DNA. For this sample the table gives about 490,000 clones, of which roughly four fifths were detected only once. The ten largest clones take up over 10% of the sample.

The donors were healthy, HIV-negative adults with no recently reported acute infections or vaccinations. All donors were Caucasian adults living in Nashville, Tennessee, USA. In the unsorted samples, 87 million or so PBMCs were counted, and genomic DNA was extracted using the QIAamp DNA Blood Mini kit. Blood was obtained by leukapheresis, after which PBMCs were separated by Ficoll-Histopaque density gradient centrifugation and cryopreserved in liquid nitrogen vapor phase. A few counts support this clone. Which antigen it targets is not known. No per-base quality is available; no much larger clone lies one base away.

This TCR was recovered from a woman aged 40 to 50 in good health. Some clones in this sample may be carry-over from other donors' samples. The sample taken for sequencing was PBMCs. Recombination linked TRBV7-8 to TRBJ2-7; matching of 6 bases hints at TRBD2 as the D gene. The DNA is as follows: TGTGCCAGCAGCTTGGGACTTAACTCCTACGAGCAGTACTTC. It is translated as CASSLGLNSYEQYF.